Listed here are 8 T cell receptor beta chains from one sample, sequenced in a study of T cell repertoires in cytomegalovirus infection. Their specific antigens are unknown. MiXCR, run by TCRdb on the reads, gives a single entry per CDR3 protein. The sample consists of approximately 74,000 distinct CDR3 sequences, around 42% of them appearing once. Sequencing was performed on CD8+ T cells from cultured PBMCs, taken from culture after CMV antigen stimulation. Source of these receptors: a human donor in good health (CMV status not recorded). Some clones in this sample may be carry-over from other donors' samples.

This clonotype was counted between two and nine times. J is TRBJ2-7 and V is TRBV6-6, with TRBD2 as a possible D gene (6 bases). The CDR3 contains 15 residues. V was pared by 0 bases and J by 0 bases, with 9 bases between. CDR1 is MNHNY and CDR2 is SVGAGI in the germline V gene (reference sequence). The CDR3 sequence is CASSYSAGPSYEQYF. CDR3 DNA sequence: TGTGCCAGCAGTTACTCCGCGGGACCCTCCTACGAGCAGTACTTC.

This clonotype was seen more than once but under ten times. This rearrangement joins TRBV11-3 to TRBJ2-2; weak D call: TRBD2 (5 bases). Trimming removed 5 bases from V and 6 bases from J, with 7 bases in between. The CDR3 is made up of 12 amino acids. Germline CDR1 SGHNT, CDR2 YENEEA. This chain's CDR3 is CASSPDSGELFF. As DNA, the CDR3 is TGTGCCAGCAGCCCGGACTCCGGGGAGCTGTTTTTT.

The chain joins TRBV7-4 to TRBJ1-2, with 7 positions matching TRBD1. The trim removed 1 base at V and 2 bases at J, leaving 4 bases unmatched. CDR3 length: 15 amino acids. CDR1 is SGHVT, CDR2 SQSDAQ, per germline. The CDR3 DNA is TGTGCCAGCAGCTTAGAGAGGGGGCCGAACTATGGCTACACCTTC. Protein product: CASSLERGPNYGYTF. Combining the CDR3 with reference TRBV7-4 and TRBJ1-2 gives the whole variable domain GAGVSQSPRYKVAKRGRDVALRCDSISGHVTLYWYRQTLGQGSEVLTYSQSDAQRDKSGRPSGRFSAERPERSVSTLKIQRTEQGDSAVYLCASSLERGPNYGYTFGSGTRLTVV.

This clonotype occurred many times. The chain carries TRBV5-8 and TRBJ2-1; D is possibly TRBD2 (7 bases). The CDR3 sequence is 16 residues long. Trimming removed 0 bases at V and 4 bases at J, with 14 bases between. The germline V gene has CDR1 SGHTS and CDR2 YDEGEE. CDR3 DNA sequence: TGTGCCAGCAGCTTGGCCGGGGGGCCGGCGTACAATGAGCAGTTCTTC. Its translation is CASSLAGGPAYNEQFF.

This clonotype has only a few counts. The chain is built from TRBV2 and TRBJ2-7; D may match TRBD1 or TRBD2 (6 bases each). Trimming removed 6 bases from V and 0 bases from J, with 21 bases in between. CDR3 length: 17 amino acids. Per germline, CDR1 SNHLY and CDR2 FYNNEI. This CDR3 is CASSALTGGHLSYEQYF. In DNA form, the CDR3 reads TGTGCCAGCAGCGCCCTGACTGGGGGGCATCTCTCCTACGAGCAGTACTTC.

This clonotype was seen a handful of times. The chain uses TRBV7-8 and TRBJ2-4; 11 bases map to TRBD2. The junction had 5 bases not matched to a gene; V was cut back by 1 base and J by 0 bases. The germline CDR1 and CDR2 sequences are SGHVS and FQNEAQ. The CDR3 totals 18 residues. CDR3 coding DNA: TGTGCCAGCAGCTTAGTAGCGGGGGGGGGCCTAGCCAAAAACATTCAGTACTTC. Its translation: CASSLVAGGGLAKNIQYF.

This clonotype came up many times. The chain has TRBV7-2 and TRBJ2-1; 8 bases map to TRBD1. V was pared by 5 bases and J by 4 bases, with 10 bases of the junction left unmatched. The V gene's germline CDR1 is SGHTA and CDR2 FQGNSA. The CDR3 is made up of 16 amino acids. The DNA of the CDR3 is TGTGCCAGCAGCCGTTCCCAGGGGGCAGGTTACAATGAGCAGTTCTTC. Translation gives CASSRSQGAGYNEQFF.

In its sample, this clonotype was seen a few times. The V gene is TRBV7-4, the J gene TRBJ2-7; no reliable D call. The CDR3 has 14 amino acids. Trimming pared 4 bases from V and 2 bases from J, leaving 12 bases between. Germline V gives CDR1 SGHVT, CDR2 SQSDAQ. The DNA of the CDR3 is TGTGCCAGCAGCTCGCCGTGGTACCCCTACGAGCAGTACTTC. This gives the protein CASSSPWYPYEQYF.